This TCR beta chain stems from a study of tumor-infiltrating lymphocytes in primary liver carcinoma. Findings of the study overall: Because the samples were bulk unsorted, the study did not compare CD4+ and CD8+ repertoires.

On this clonotype: The antigen is not known.

Trimming took 7 bases from V and 1 from J, leaving 16 bases between them. Germline V gene lookup returns CDR1 MNHNS and CDR2 SASEGT. The CDR3 is 15 residues long. Making TCR beta cDNA involved approximately 520 ng total RNA and a constant-region primer. The TCR beta library was amplified through three nested multiplex PCR rounds in a modified ARM-PCR procedure. The first two PCR rounds used TRBV1-TRBV30 primers with a Cbeta primer, around 10 cycles each. TCRdb itself ran the multiplex PCR reads through MiXCR, one entry per CDR3 protein. Of roughly 330,000 distinct CDR3 sequences listed, around three fifths are singletons. They got blood RNA out of unsorted whole blood and also pulled out germline DNA.

This TCR was sampled from a man aged 35-49 years with primary liver carcinoma and hepatitis B virus infection. V gene TRBV6-1 combines with J gene TRBJ2-5, with TRBD2 as a possible D gene (7 bases). The sample consisted of peripheral blood. CDR3 sequence reads: CASTLGGALQETQYF. CDR3 DNA sequence: TGTGCCAGCACATTAGGGGGGGCGCTCCAAGAGACCCAGTACTTC.